Below are 27 T cell receptor beta chains sequenced from a single sample in a study of cytomegalovirus exposure and HLA in healthy donors. PCR amplification relied on 60 Vbeta primers (plus 13 Jbeta primers). Assay used: immunoSEQ multiplex PCR; TCRdb lists only in-frame clones, some missing. The table records some 150,000 clones, roughly 78% of them present only once. The sample comprised PBMCs. These receptor sequences come from a middle-aged man in good health and CMV-seropositive.

This clone has a handful of counts. V gene TRBV19 combines with J gene TRBJ1-5; maybe TRBD1 (5 bases). Germline-derived CDR1 and CDR2 are LNHDA and SQIVND (reference sequence). V was shortened by 7 bases and J by 4 bases, with 17 bases between the two germline ends. The CDR3 covers 15 residues. For the CDR3, the DNA is TGTGCCAGTAAAATCAGGGATCAGCCAAATCAGCCCCAGCATTTT. Residues: CASKIRDQPNQPQHF.

This chain joins TRBV2 and TRBJ2-3; TRBD1 matches 8 bases. Germline V CDR1 and CDR2: SNHLY, FYNNEI. The CDR3 is 14 residues long. V was clipped by 5 bases and J by 5 bases; unmatched bases: 6. The chain's CDR3 is CASSRTGREDTQYF. The CDR3 region has the DNA TGTGCCAGCAGTAGGACAGGGCGAGAAGATACGCAGTATTTT.

The chain has TRBV5-1 and TRBJ2-1; 7 nucleotides align to TRBD2. V trimming: 1 base; J trimming: 0 bases; junction bases outside the gene matches: 4. Germline loops: CDR1 SGHRS, CDR2 YFSETQ. The CDR3 loop spans 16 amino acids. The CDR3 reads CASSLWEGGSYNEQFF. CDR3 coding DNA: TGCGCCAGCAGCTTGTGGGAGGGAGGCTCCTACAATGAGCAGTTCTTC.

This clone was counted between two and nine times. CDR3 DNA: TGTGCCAGCAGAACGGGACTAGGGCGTCTGGGGGCCTACGAGCAGTACTTC. As protein: CASRTGLGRLGAYEQYF. V usage is TRBV5-5 and J usage is TRBJ2-7; TRBD2 matches at 8 bases. The CDR3 consists of 17 residues. V trimming: 5 bases; J trimming: 2 bases; junction bases outside the gene matches: 15. Germline V gene lookup returns CDR1 SGHKS and CDR2 YYEKEE (reference sequence). The full variable domain, rest sourced from reference TRBV5-5 and TRBJ2-7, is DAGVTQSPTHLIKTRGQQVTLRCSPISGHKSVSWYQQVLGQGPQFIFQYYEKEERGRGNFPDRFSARQFPNYSSELNVNALLLGDSALYLCASRTGLGRLGAYEQYFGPGTRLTVT.

Worth noting for this clone: As the CDR3 is not closed by the conserved phenylalanine or tryptophan, this likely results from a read error. This chain joins TRBV5-1 and TRBJ1-1; D is unclear. The germline V gene has CDR1 SGHRS and CDR2 YFSETQ. This CDR3 is built from 14 residues. V lost 6 bases to trimming and J lost 2 bases, with 14 bases between them. CDR3 in DNA: TGCGCCAGCACCCCCCAGGCGGGAAACACTGAAGCTTTCCTT. Amino acids: CASTPQAGNTEAFL.

This clone appeared a single time. This chain joins TRBV27 and TRBJ2-7, with 8 bases matching TRBD1. This CDR3 has 14 amino acids. Germline CDR1 MNHEY, CDR2 SMNVEV (reference sequence). V lost 5 bases and J lost 1; bases outside the gene matches: 4. The CDR3 protein is CASSGQGRSYEQYF. The CDR3 coding sequence is TGTGCCAGCAGTGGACAGGGTAGGTCCTACGAGCAGTACTTC.

The chain couples TRBV7-2 to TRBJ1-5; possible D gene TRBD1, 5 bases. Trimming cost V 5 bases and J 2 bases, with 13 bases left between them. The CDR3 length is 15 residues. Germline V CDR1 and CDR2: SGHTA, FQGNSA. CDR3 sequence: CASSPYSGGNQPQHF. CDR3 nucleotides: TGTGCCAGCAGCCCCTATTCGGGGGGCAATCAGCCCCAGCATTTT. The variable domain in full, completed from reference TRBV7-2 and TRBJ1-5, reads GAGVSQSPSNKVTEKGKDVELRCDPISGHTALYWYRQSLGQGLEFLIYFQGNSAPDKSGLPSDRFSAERTGGSVSTLTIQRTQQEDSAVYLCASSPYSGGNQPQHFGDGTRLSIL.

The CDR3 DNA reads as TGTGCCAGCAGCTTAACAGGGAGTTTTGCTGAAGCTTTCTTT. It yields the protein CASSLTGSFAEAFF. The chain recombines TRBV7-9 with TRBJ1-1; possibly TRBD1 for D (6 bases). The V gene lost 2 bases and the J gene lost 6 bases, with 13 bases spanning the gap. The CDR3 is 14 amino acids. The germline CDR1 and CDR2 sequences are SEHNR and FQNEAQ (reference sequence).

This clone has only a few counts. The gene calls are TRBV2 and TRBJ1-1; 7 positions match TRBD1. Per the germline V gene, CDR1 is SNHLY and CDR2 is FYNNEI. The CDR3 has 15 residues. The V segment lost 4 bases and the J segment 5 bases; nucleotides outside the gene matches: 10. The CDR3 loop reads CASSVRVQGWTEAFF. The CDR3 DNA reads TGTGCCAGCAGTGTAAGGGTACAGGGGTGGACTGAAGCTTTCTTT.

The V call is TRBV27, the J call TRBJ1-1, with 9 bases lining up with TRBD1. This CDR3 comprises 17 residues. The germline V gene has CDR1 MNHEY and CDR2 SMNVEV (reference sequence). V gave up 6 bases and J gave up 4 bases; unmatched junction bases: 15. The CDR3 region is CASRGRTGEGLTTEAFF. CDR3 nucleotides: TGTGCCAGCAGGGGTAGGACAGGGGAAGGCTTAACCACTGAAGCTTTCTTT.

This clone has just one count. The chain employs TRBV7-9 and TRBJ2-7; 7 positions agree with TRBD1. The trim removed 3 bases at V and 5 bases at J, leaving 10 bases unmatched. This CDR3 comprises 15 residues. Germline V gene lookup returns CDR1 SEHNR and CDR2 FQNEAQ (reference sequence). CDR3 sequence (DNA): TGTGCCAGCAGCTTTCGTCGACAGGGTAGCGACGAGCAGTACTTC. It is translated as CASSFRRQGSDEQYF.

The chain joins TRBV7-2 to TRBJ2-2, with D unclear. The CDR3 length is 16 residues. The ends were cut back, 7 bases at V and 1 base at J, with 16 bases in the middle. CDR1 and CDR2 from the germline V gene are SGHTA and FQGNSA. The CDR3, as DNA: TGTGCCAGCAAAAGCCGGTCCCCGATGAACACCGGGGAGCTGTTTTTT. As protein: CASKSRSPMNTGELFF.

CDR3 sequence (DNA): TGTGCCAGCAGCCAAGGAACAGGACTATATGGCTACACCTTC. It yields the protein CASSQGTGLYGYTF. The chain combines TRBV14 with TRBJ1-2, with D tentatively TRBD1 (5 bases). V dropped 1 base and J dropped 5 bases, with 11 bases sitting between them. Germline V gene sequence: CDR1 SGHDN, CDR2 FVKESK. The CDR3 has 14 residues.

The chain joins TRBV7-2 to TRBJ2-7, with D possibly being TRBD2 (7 bases). Trimming stripped 5 bases from V and 5 bases from J, with 16 bases between. Germline V lookup: CDR1 SGHTA, CDR2 FQGNSA. The CDR3 is 14 amino acids. In DNA form, the CDR3 reads TGTGCCAGCAGCGGGAGGGGGAGTGAGAACGAGCAGTACTTC. Its protein product is CASSGRGSENEQYF.

This chain uses TRBV5-6 with TRBJ2-2, with 8 positions matching TRBD1. V trimming: 6 bases; J trimming: 6 bases; junction bases outside the gene matches: 7. CDR3 length: 14 residues. The germline V gene has CDR1 SGHDT and CDR2 YYEEEE. This CDR3 is CASTQNRGAGELFF. The CDR3 DNA is TGTGCCAGCACTCAGAACAGGGGGGCCGGGGAGCTGTTTTTT.

This clone was observed once. This chain connects TRBV19 to TRBJ2-7, with 7 bases that match TRBD2. This CDR3 is built from 16 residues. Per germline, CDR1 LNHDA and CDR2 SQIVND (reference sequence). With 0 bases clipped from V and 4 bases from J, the junction kept 9 bases outside the gene matches. CDR3 sequence reads: CASSIDPGLAAYEQYF. The CDR3 DNA reads as TGTGCCAGTAGTATAGACCCAGGGCTAGCGGCGTACGAGCAGTACTTC.

This clone showed up just once. CDR3 coding DNA: TGTGCCAGCAGCTTAGACCCATACGAGCAGTACTTC. This translates into CASSLDPYEQYF. V is TRBV11-3 and J is TRBJ2-7; no reliable D call. Germline assignment: CDR1 SGHNT and CDR2 YENEEA. V was shortened by 0 bases and J by 4 bases, with 4 bases between the two germline ends. This CDR3 comprises 12 residues. Looking up the rest from reference TRBV11-3 and TRBJ2-7 gives the full variable domain: EAGVVQSPRYKIIEKKQPVAFWCNPISGHNTLYWYLQNLGQGPELLIRYENEEAVDDSQLPKDRFSAERLKGVDSTLKIQPAELGDSAVYLCASSLDPYEQYFGPGTRLTVT.

This chain uses TRBV10-1 with TRBJ2-7; 10 nucleotides line up with TRBD1. Per germline, CDR1 WNHNN and CDR2 SYGVQD (reference sequence). The CDR3 is made up of 14 amino acids. J lost 8 bases, V lost 7 bases, and 11 bases had no gene match. The CDR3 loop reads CASNPGQGTRKQYF. The CDR3 DNA reads as TGCGCCAGCAACCCGGGACAGGGGACGCGGAAGCAGTACTTC.

This chain uses TRBV7-8 with TRBJ2-4; 11 nucleotides agree with TRBD2. The CDR3 extends over 16 amino acids. Trimming cost V 2 bases and J 2 bases; bases outside gene matches: 2. Germline loops: CDR1 SGHVS, CDR2 FQNEAQ. This chain's CDR3 is CASSLTSGGTKNIQYF. Written as DNA, the CDR3 is TGTGCCAGCAGCTTAACTAGCGGGGGAACCAAAAACATTCAGTACTTC.

This clone was seen only a few times. Written as DNA, the CDR3 is TGTGCCAGCAGCTTACGGGGGGGGGTGAACACTGAAGCTTTCTTT. Translated, it gives CASSLRGGVNTEAFF. V gene TRBV7-2 combines with J gene TRBJ1-1; D is perhaps TRBD1 (5 bases). The CDR3 contains 15 residues. Germline-derived CDR1 and CDR2 are SGHTA and FQGNSA. With 2 bases removed from V and 0 bases from J, the gap between germline ends came to 10 bases. Filled out from reference TRBV7-2 and TRBJ1-1, the complete variable domain reads GAGVSQSPSNKVTEKGKDVELRCDPISGHTALYWYRQSLGQGLEFLIYFQGNSAPDKSGLPSDRFSAERTGGSVSTLTIQRTQQEDSAVYLCASSLRGGVNTEAFFGQGTRLTVV.

The chain combines TRBV18 with TRBJ2-7, with D possibly matching TRBD1 (6 bases). Trimming took off 3 bases at V and 3 bases at J, with 15 bases between the two ends. Germline V gives CDR1 KGHSH, CDR2 LQKENI. The CDR3 totals 15 residues. CDR3 amino acids: CASSPRRDTGYEQYF. The DNA of the CDR3 is TGTGCCAGCTCACCGCGCCGGGACACTGGCTACGAGCAGTACTTC.

The chain links TRBV11-2 to TRBJ2-1; 7 bases are a match to TRBD2. CDR1 is SGHAT and CDR2 is FQNNGV in the germline V gene. V was clipped by 1 base and J by 4 bases; unmatched bases: 7. The CDR3 runs 16 residues. CDR3 protein: CASSLAGTIPYNEQFF. The CDR3 DNA reads as TGTGCCAGCAGCTTAGCTGGGACTATACCTTACAATGAGCAGTTCTTC.

This clone appeared a few times. This chain connects TRBV5-4 to TRBJ2-5; the match to TRBD2 covers 11 bases. The germline CDR1 and CDR2 sequences are SGHNT and YYREEE (reference sequence). The ends lost 1 base at V and 4 bases at J; junction bases unmatched: 6. The CDR3 runs 16 residues. DNA for the CDR3: TGTGCCAGCAGCTTGACTAGCGGGAGCGGTCGAGAGACCCAGTACTTC. Its protein is CASSLTSGSGRETQYF.

This sequence joins TRBV11-2 and TRBJ1-6; 7 bases fit TRBD1. Germline assignment: CDR1 SGHAT and CDR2 FQNNGV. The CDR3 is made up of 14 amino acids. With V trimmed by 4 bases and J by 9 bases, 6 bases remained unmatched. CDR3 protein: CASSSLTGTSPLHF. CDR3 nucleotides: TGTGCCAGCAGCTCTCTGACAGGGACTTCACCCCTCCACTTT.

This clone was seen a handful of times. The V call is TRBV4-1, the J call TRBJ2-7; 7 bases match TRBD2. Germline V lookup: CDR1 MGHRA, CDR2 YSYEKL. Losses at the gene ends were 4 bases for V and 7 bases for J; bases not matched to a gene: 13. The CDR3 sequence is 15 residues long. CDR3 coding DNA: TGCGCCAGCAGCCCGGCCTCCGGGGGGAGAGGGGAGCAGTACTTC. Protein sequence: CASSPASGGRGEQYF.

V and J are TRBV27 and TRBJ1-4; 9 bases map to TRBD1. V was pared by 3 bases and J by 5 bases, with 7 bases of the junction left unmatched. Per germline, CDR1 MNHEY and CDR2 SMNVEV (reference sequence). The CDR3 is 16 amino acids. The CDR3 DNA reads as TGTGCCAGCAGTTTCTATCGACAGGGGGTAAATGAAAAACTGTTTTTT. This gives the protein CASSFYRQGVNEKLFF.

The chain recombines TRBV20-1 with TRBJ2-1; D possibly corresponds to TRBD1 (5 bases). V was cut by 3 bases and J by 6 bases, with 6 bases left in between. CDR1 is DFQATT, CDR2 SNEGSKA, per germline (reference sequence). This CDR3 is 11 amino acids long. The CDR3, as DNA: TGCAGTGCTAGTAGGGGCAATGAGCAGTTCTTC. Its protein is CSASRGNEQFF.